This T cell receptor beta chain was identified in a study of preoperative IRX-2 immunotherapy in early breast cancer. This clone was seen only once. Regarding treatment: preoperative locoregional IRX-2 cytokine immunotherapy. This phase Ib study tested locoregional IRX-2 cytokine immunotherapy given before surgery. This CDR3 has 16 amino acids. Profiling relied on immunoSEQ multiplex PCR, and the TCRdb table lists in-frame clones only, not all of them. The profile covers tens of thousands of clones, with roughly 82% appearing a single time and approximately 1.5% taken by the ten largest. The clonotype comes from a human donor with breast cancer. Sequenced here: lymph node tissue, sampled after IRX-2 immunotherapy. The chain has TRBV1 and TRBJ2-5. TRBV1 is a recognized pseudogene. CDR3 loop: CASSQDGARGGETQYF. The DNA of the CDR3 is TGCGCCAGCAGCCAAGATGGGGCCAGGGGAGGAGAGACCCAGTACTTC.